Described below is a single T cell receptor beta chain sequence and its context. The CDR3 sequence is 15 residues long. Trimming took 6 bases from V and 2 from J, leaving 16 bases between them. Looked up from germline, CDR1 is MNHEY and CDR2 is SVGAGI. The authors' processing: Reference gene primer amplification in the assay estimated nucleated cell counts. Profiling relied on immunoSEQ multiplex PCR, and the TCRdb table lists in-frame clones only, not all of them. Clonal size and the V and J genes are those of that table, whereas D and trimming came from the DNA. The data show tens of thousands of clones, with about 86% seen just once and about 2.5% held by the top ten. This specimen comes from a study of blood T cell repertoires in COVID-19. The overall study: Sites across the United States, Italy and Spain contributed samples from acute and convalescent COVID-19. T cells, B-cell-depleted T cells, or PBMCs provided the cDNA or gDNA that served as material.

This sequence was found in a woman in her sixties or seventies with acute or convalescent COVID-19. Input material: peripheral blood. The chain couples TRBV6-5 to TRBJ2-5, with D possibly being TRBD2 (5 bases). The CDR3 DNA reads TGTGCCAGCAGGGACCCCTTCGGGGTTCAAGAGACCCAGTACTTC. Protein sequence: CASRDPFGVQETQYF.